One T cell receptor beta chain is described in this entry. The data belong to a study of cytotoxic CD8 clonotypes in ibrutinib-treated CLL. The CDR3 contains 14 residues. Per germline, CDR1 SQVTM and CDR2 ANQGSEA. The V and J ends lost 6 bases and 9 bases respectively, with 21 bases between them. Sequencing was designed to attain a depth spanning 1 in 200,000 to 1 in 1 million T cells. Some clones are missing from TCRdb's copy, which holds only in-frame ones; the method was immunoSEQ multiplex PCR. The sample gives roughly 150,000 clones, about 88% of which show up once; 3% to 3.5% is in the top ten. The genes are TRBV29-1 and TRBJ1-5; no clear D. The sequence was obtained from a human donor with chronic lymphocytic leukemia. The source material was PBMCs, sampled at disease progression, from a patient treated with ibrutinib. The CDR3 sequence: CSVRFHTPLRPQHF. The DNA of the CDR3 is TGCAGCGTCAGATTCCACACCCCTCTACGGCCCCAGCATTTT.